One sample yielded the 9 T cell receptor beta chains listed below, sequenced in a study of T cell responses to AZD1222 COVID-19 vaccine (dated by TCRdb to the early 2020s). Taken with the paper, the label for time point translates to: baseline before first vaccination. The protocol used for the library was the immunoSEQ multiplex PCR assay. The table was pulled from immuneACCESS by TCRdb, which kept in-frame rearrangements only. Such tables lose some clones; where checked, under half of the loss comes from unresolved V genes, and the rest has no known cause. The sample contains 200,000 or so clones, almost 95% of them found a single time. Approximately 9.6% of the sample is taken by the ten largest. The sequencing here drew on peripheral blood, taken on day 0 of AZD1222 vaccination. The origin of the receptors is an adult in good health.

V gene TRBV7-6 combines with J gene TRBJ2-2, with D possibly TRBD2 on 6 matching bases. Trimming took 3 bases from V and 0 from J, leaving 11 bases between them. Germline assignment: CDR1 SGHVS and CDR2 FNYEAQ. The CDR3 has 16 amino acids. The CDR3 region has the DNA TGTGCCAGCAGCTTTGACCCTAGCGCGAACACCGGGGAGCTGTTTTTT. Residues: CASSFDPSANTGELFF.

The gene calls are TRBV6-1 and TRBJ1-4; D gene uncertain. CDR1 and CDR2 from the germline V gene are MNHNS and SASEGT. The length of the CDR3 is 15 residues. V lost 1 base to trimming and J lost 5 bases, with 11 bases between them. The CDR3 sequence is CASSEGFLTNEKLFF. The CDR3 DNA reads TGTGCCAGCAGTGAAGGTTTTTTGACCAATGAAAAACTGTTTTTT.

The chain carries TRBV28 and TRBJ2-7, with TRBD1 matching 8 bases. Germline CDR1 is MDHEN and CDR2 is SYDVKM. The J segment lost 1 base and the V segment lost 2 bases, leaving 4 bases of the junction unmatched. The CDR3 runs to 15 residues. CDR3 protein: CASSLPDRVSYEQYF. The DNA of the CDR3 is TGTGCCAGCAGTTTACCGGACAGGGTATCCTACGAGCAGTACTTC. The variable domain in full, with the rest retrieved from reference TRBV28 and TRBJ2-7, is DVKVTQSSRYLVKRTGEKVFLECVQDMDHENMFWYRQDPGLGLRLIYFSYDVKMKEKGDIPEGYSVSREKKERFSLILESASTNQTSMYLCASSLPDRVSYEQYFGPGTRLTVT.

This chain joins TRBV29-1 and TRBJ2-1, with TRBD1 matching 8 bases. CDR3 size: 13 residues. J was trimmed by 1 base and V by 7 bases; bases with no gene match: 3. The V gene's germline CDR1 is SQVTM and CDR2 ANQGSEA. The DNA for the CDR3 is TGCAGCGCCCGGACAGGGTCCTACAATGAGCAGTTCTTC. It codes for CSARTGSYNEQFF.

The chain uses TRBV2 and TRBJ2-7, with 10 bases fitting TRBD2. V was clipped by 2 bases and J by 7 bases; unmatched bases: 8. Germline V lookup: CDR1 SNHLY, CDR2 FYNNEI. The CDR3 spans 15 residues. CDR3 sequence: CASSERASGSGEQYF. DNA of the CDR3: TGTGCCAGCAGTGAAAGAGCTAGCGGGAGCGGGGAGCAGTACTTC.

J is TRBJ1-1 and V is TRBV10-2; D uncertain. Trimming took off 10 bases at V and 2 bases at J, with 11 bases between the two ends. There are 12 residues in the CDR3. Germline-derived CDR1 and CDR2 are WSHSY and SAAADI. CDR3 coding DNA: TGCGCCACCACGTCGGGAAACACTGAAGCTTTCTTT. This encodes CATTSGNTEAFF.

V and J are TRBV5-8 and TRBJ2-7; 7 positions match TRBD1. The CDR3 runs to 14 residues. CDR1 and CDR2 (germline): SGHTS, YDEGEE. Unmatched junction bases numbered 5, after V lost 2 bases and J lost 3 bases. CDR3 sequence reads: CASSLDRANYEQYF. CDR3 DNA: TGTGCCAGCAGCTTAGACAGGGCTAACTACGAGCAGTACTTC.

The chain carries TRBV9 and TRBJ2-2, with 12 bases lining up with TRBD2. Looked up from germline, CDR1 is SGDLS and CDR2 is YYNGEE. The V segment lost 4 bases and the J segment 3 bases; nucleotides outside the gene matches: 19. The CDR3 has 21 amino acids. CDR3 nucleotides: TGTGCCAGCAGCACCAGGACTAGCGGGATTGGAGGAAGAGGGTACACCGGGGAGCTGTTTTTT. Translation gives CASSTRTSGIGGRGYTGELFF. Drawing the rest from reference TRBV9 and TRBJ2-2, the complete variable domain is DSGVTQTPKHLITATGQRVTLRCSPRSGDLSVYWYQQSLDQGLQFLIQYYNGEERAKGNILERFSAQQFPDLHSELNLSSLELGDSALYFCASSTRTSGIGGRGYTGELFFGEGSRLTVL.

The chain recombines TRBV6-5 with TRBJ2-2; 7 nucleotides line up with TRBD2. CDR1 is MNHEY and CDR2 is SVGAGI in the germline V gene. After removal of 4 bases from V and 5 bases from J, the junction contained 10 bases not matched to a gene. The CDR3 loop spans 16 amino acids. CDR3 DNA: TGTGCCAGCAGTTCTTTATTGGGAGGGCCGACCGGGGAGCTGTTTTTT. Protein product: CASSSLLGGPTGELFF.